The present entry profiles one T cell receptor (beta chain) with its context. The antigen is unknown. This record belongs to a study of T cell responses to AZD1222 COVID-19 vaccine. Whole-study findings and limits: White British donors predominated, females outnumbered males, and clonal diversity was possibly underestimated. Spike-specific TCR breadth and depth were elevated following two AZD1222 doses.

TCRdb's copy holds only in-frame clones and misses some; the assay was immunoSEQ multiplex PCR. The sample has roughly 150,000 clones; about 94% are singletons. This CDR3 has 15 residues. The receptor was derived from an adult in good health. Sequenced material: peripheral blood, taken on day 0 of AZD1222 vaccination. This chain connects TRBV21-1 to TRBJ1-2. TRBV21-1 is a known pseudogene. The CDR3 spells CASSEKTPSMYGYTF. The CDR3 coding sequence is TGTGCCAGCAGCGAAAAGACTCCTTCGATGTATGGCTACACCTTC.